Reported below is one T cell receptor (beta chain). CDR1 GTSNPN and CDR2 SVGIG come from the germline V gene (reference sequence). The germline V and J ends were trimmed by 2 bases and 4 bases, with 8 bases remaining between them. CDR3 length equals 12 residues. This sample was included in a study of blood T cell repertoires in COVID-19. Study-wide background: Sites across the United States, Italy and Spain contributed samples from acute and convalescent COVID-19. T cells, B-cell-depleted T cells, or PBMCs provided the cDNA or gDNA that served as material.

In the study's own analysis: Amplification of reference gene primers was used by the study to estimate nucleated cell counts. Assay: immunoSEQ multiplex PCR; the TCRdb copy retains only in-frame clones and omits some. That table is the source of V, J and clone size, and D and trimming were worked out from the DNA. The sample lists 150,000 or so clones, less than 90% seen once, with around 1.3% in the top ten. Assignments of participants to cohorts depended upon their own reported clinical history. The chain carries TRBV30 and TRBJ2-5, with D unclear. The specimen sequenced was PBMCs or T cells enriched from blood (not recorded which). The TCR comes from a human donor with acute COVID-19. The donor label of this sample is uncertain. DNA of the CDR3: TGTGCCTGGAGTAGTGGCCGAGAGACCCAGTACTTC. This encodes CAWSSGRETQYF.